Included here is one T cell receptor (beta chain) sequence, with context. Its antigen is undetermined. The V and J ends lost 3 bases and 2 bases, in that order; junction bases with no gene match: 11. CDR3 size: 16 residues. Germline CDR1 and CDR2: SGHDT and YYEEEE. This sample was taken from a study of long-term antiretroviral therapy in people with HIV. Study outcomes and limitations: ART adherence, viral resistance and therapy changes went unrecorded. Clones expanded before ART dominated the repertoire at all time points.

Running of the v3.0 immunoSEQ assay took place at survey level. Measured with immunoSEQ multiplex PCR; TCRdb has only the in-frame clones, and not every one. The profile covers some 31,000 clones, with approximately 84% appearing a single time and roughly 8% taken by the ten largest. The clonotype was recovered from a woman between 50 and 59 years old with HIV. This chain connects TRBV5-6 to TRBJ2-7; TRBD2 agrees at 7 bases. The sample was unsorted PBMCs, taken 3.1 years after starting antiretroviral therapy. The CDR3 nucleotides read TGTGCCAGCAGCTCTAGGCGTCGGGGGGTAACCTACGAGCAGTACGTC. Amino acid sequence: CASSSRRRGVTYEQYV.